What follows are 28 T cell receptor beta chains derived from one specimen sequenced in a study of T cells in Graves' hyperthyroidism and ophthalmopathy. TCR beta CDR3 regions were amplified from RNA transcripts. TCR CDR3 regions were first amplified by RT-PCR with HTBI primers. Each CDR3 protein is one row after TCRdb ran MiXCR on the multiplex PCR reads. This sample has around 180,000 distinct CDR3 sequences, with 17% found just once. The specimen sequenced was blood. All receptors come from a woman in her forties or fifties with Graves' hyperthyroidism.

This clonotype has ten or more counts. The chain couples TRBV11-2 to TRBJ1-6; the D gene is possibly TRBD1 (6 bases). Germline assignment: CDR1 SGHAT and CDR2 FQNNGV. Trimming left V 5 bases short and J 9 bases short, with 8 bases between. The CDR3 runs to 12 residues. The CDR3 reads CASSGRGSPLHF. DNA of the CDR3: TGTGCCAGCAGCGGCAGGGGTTCACCCCTCCACTTT.

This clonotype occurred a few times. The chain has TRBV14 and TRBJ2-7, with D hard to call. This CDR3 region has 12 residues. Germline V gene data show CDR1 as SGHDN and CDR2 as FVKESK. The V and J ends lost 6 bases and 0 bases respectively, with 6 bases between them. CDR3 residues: CASSRFSYEQYF. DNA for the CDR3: TGTGCCAGCAGTCGATTCTCCTACGAGCAGTACTTC.

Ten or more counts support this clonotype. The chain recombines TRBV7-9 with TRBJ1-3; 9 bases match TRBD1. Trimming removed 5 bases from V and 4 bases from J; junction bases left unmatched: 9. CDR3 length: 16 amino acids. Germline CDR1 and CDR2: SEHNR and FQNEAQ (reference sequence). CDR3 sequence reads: CASSERTGARGNTIYF. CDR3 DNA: TGTGCCAGCAGCGAGAGGACAGGGGCCAGAGGAAACACCATATATTTT.

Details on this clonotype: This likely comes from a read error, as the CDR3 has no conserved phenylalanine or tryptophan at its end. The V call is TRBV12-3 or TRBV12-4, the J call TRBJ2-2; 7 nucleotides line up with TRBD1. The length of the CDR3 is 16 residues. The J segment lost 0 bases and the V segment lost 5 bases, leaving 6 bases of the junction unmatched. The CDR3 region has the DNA TGTGCCAGCAGTCCGAGGGGGCAGACGAACACCGGGGAGCTGTTTTTG. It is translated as CASSPRGQTNTGELFL.

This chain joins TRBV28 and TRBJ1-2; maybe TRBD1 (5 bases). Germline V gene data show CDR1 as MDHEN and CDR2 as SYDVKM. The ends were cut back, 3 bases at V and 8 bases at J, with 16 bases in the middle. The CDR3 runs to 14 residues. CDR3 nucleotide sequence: TGTGCCAGCAGTTTTTCGATTGGGACGAAGGGCTACACCTTC. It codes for CASSFSIGTKGYTF.

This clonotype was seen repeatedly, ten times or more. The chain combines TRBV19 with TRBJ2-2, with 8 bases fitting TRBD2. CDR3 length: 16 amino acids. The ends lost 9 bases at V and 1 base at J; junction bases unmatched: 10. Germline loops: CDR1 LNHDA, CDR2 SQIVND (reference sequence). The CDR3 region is CASSATAGVNTGELFF. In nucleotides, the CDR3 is TGTGCCAGCAGCGCTACAGCGGGGGTGAACACCGGGGAGCTGTTTTTT.

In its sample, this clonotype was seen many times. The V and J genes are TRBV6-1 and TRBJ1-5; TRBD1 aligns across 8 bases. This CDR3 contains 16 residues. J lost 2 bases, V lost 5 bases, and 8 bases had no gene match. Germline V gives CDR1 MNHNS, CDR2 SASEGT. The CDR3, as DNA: TGTGCCAGCAGTCCCCAGGGGACAGGTGGCAATCAGCCCCAGCATTTT. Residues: CASSPQGTGGNQPQHF.

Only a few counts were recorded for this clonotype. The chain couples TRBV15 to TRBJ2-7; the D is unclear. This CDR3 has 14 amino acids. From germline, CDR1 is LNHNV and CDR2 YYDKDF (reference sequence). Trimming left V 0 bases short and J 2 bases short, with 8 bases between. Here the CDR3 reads CATSRDNLAYEQYF. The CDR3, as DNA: TGTGCCACCAGCAGAGATAATCTGGCCTACGAGCAGTACTTC.

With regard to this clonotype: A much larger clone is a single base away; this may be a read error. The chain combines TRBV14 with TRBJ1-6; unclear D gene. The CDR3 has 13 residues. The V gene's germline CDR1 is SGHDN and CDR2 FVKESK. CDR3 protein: CASSQDRGTPVHF. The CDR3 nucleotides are TGTGCCAGCAGCCAAGACCGGGGTACACCCGTCCACTTT. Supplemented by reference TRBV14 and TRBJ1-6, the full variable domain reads EAGVTQFPSHSVIEKGQTVTLRCDPISGHDNLYWYRRVMGKEIKFLLHFVKESKQDESGMPNNRFLAERTGGTYSTLKVQPAELEDSGVYFCASSQDRGTPVHFGNGTRLTVT.

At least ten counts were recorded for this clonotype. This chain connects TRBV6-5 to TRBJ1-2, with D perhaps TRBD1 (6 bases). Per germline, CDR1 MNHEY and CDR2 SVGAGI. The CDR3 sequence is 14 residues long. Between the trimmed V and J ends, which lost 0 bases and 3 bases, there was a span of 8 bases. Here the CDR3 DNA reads TGTGCCAGCAGTTACTCTCGGACAGACTATGGCTACACCTTC. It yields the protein CASSYSRTDYGYTF.

DNA of the CDR3: TGTGCCAGTTCCGTCGTGGGGTTGGAGACCCAGTACTTC. It encodes CASSVVGLETQYF. The chain has TRBV6-2 or TRBV6-3 and TRBJ2-5; D is unresolved. Germline V gene lookup returns CDR1 MNHEY and CDR2 SVGEGT. With 9 bases removed from V and 5 bases from J, the gap between germline ends came to 16 bases. This CDR3 spans 13 amino acids.

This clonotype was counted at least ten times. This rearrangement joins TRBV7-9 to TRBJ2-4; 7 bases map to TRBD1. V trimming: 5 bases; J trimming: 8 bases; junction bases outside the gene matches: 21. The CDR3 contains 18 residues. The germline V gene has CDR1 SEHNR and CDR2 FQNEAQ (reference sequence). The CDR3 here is CASSVRGGTRTGLDIQYF. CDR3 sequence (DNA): TGTGCCAGCAGCGTTAGGGGTGGGACGCGGACAGGTTTGGACATTCAGTACTTC. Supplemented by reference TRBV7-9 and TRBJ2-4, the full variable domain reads DTGVSQNPRHKITKRGQNVTFRCDPISEHNRLYWYRQTLGQGPEFLTYFQNEAQLEKSRLLSDRFSAERPKGSFSTLEIQRTEQGDSAMYLCASSVRGGTRTGLDIQYFGAGTRLSVL.

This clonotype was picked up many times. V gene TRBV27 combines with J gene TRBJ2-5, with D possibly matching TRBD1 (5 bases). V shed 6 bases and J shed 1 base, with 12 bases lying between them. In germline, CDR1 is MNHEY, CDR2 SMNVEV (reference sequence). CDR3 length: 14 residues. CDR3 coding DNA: TGTGCCAGCAGAAGGCTAGACAGCCAAGAGACCCAGTACTTC. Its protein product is CASRRLDSQETQYF.

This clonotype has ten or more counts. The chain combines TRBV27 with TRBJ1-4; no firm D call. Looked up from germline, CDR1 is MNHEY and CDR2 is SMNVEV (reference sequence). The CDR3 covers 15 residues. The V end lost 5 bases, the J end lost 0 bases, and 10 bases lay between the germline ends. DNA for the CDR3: TGTGCCAGCAGTCCCCGACCCCCAACTAATGAAAAACTGTTTTTT. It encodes CASSPRPPTNEKLFF.

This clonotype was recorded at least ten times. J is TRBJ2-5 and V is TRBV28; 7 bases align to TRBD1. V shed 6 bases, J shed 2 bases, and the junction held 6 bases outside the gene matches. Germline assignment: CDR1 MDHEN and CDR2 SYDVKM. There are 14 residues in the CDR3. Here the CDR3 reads CASRMRQGQETQYF. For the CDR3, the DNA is TGTGCCAGCAGGATGAGACAGGGTCAAGAGACCCAGTACTTC.

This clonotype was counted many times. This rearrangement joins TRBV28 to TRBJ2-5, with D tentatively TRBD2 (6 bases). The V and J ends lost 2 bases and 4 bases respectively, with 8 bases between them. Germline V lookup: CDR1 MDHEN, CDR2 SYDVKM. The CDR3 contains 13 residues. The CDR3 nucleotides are TGTGCCAGCAGTTTAAACGGGGGAGAGACCCAGTACTTC. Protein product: CASSLNGGETQYF.

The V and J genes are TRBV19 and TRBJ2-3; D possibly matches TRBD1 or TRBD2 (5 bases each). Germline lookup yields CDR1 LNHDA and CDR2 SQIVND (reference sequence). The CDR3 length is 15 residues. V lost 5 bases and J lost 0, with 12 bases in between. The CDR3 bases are TGTGCCAGTAGTGGGGCCGGGGTTAGCACAGATACGCAGTATTTT. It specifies CASSGAGVSTDTQYF.

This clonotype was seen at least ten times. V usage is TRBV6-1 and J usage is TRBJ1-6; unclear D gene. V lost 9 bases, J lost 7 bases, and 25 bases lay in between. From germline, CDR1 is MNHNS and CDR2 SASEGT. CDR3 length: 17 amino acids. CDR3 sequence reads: CASRRFQATIQNSPLHF. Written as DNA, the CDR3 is TGTGCCAGTCGGAGATTTCAGGCGACTATACAAAATTCACCCCTCCACTTT.

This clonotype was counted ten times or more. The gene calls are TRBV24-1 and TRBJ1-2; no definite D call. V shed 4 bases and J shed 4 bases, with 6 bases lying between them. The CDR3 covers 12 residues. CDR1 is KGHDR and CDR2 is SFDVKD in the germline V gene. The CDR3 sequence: CATSENRYGYTF. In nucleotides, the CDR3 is TGTGCCACCAGTGAGAATCGCTATGGCTACACCTTC.

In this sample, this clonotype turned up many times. CDR3 in amino acids: CASSLGAAGGDYEQYF. CDR3 DNA: TGTGCCAGCAGCTTAGGGGCAGCGGGGGGGGACTACGAGCAGTACTTC. The chain is built from TRBV7-8 and TRBJ2-7; 10 bases match TRBD2. This CDR3 spans 16 amino acids. V was pared by 1 base and J by 3 bases, with 6 bases of the junction left unmatched. CDR1 is SGHVS, CDR2 FQNEAQ, per germline.

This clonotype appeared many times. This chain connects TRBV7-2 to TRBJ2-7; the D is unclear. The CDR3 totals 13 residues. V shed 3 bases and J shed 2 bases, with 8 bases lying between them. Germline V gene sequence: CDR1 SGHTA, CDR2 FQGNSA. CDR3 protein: CASSLSPAYEQYF. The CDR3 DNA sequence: TGTGCCAGCAGCTTGAGTCCCGCCTACGAGCAGTACTTC. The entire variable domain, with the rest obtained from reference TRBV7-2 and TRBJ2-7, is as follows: GAGVSQSPSNKVTEKGKDVELRCDPISGHTALYWYRQSLGQGLEFLIYFQGNSAPDKSGLPSDRFSAERTGGSVSTLTIQRTQQEDSAVYLCASSLSPAYEQYFGPGTRLTVT.

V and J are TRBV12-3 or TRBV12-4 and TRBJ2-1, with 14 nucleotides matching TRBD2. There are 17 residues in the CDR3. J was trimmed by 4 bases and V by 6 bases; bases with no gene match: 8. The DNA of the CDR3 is TGTGCCAGCAGGGGACTAGCGGGAGCATCGGGTTACAATGAGCAGTTCTTC. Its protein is CASRGLAGASGYNEQFF.

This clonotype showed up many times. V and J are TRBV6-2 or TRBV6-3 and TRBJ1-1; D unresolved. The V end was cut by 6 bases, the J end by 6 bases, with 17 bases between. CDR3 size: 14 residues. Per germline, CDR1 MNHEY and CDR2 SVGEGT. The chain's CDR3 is CASSPVARDAEAFF. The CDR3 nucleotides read TGTGCCAGCAGCCCCGTGGCCAGAGACGCTGAAGCTTTCTTT.

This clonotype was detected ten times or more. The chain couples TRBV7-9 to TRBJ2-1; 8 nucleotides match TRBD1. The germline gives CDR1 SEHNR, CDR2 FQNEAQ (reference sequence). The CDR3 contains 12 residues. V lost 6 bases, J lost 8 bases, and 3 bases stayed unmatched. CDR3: CASRGQADEQFF. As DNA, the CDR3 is TGTGCCAGCAGGGGACAGGCGGATGAGCAGTTCTTC.

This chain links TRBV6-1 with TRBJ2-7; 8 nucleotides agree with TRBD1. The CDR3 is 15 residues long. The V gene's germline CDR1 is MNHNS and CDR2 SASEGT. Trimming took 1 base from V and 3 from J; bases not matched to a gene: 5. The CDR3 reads CASSEVGQGGYEQYF. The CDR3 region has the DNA TGTGCCAGCAGTGAAGTTGGACAGGGTGGCTACGAGCAGTACTTC.

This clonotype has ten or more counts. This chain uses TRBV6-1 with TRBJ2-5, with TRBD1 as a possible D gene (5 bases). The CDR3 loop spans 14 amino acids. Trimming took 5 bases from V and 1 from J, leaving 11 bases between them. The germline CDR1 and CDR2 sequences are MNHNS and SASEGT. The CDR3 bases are TGTGCCAGCAGTCCTGCAGGGATCCAAGAGACCCAGTACTTC. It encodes CASSPAGIQETQYF.

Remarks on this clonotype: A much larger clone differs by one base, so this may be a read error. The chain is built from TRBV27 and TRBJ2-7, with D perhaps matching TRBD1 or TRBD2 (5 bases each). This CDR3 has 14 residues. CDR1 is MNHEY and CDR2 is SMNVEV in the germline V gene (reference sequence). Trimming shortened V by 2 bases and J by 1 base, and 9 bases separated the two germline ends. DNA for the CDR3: TGTGCCAGCAGTTTAAGGGGACCATCCTACGAGCAGTACTTC. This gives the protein CASSLRGPSYEQYF.

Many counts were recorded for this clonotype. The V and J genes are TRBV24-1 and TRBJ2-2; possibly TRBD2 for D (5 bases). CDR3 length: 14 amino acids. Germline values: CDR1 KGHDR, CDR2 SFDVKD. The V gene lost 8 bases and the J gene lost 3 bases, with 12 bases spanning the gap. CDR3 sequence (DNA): TGTGCCACCAAGGTTAGCGCATACACCGGGGAGCTGTTTTTT. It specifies CATKVSAYTGELFF.